Listed below are T cell receptor beta chains from one sample, sequenced in a study of cytomegalovirus exposure and HLA in healthy donors. Sequencing used immunoSEQ multiplex PCR; TCRdb keeps in-frame clones, though not all of them. The repertoire holds more than 60,000 clones, with approximately 90% as singletons. Specimen: PBMCs. Receptors were obtained from a woman aged 18-29 years in good health and CMV-seronegative. Each CDR3 is given with its conserved first and last residue. Each record gives: V gene, CDR3 length, D gene, J gene, CDR3 DNA, CDR3 protein. The D gene is left open where the match is weak.

TRBV7-2,12,TRBD2,TRBJ2-3,TGTGCCAGCAGCTCGGGGCTAGCGGGAGAGATGTTT,CASSSGLAGEMF
TRBV5-1,19,-,TRBJ2-1,TGCGCCAGCAGCTTAAGCGGGATCGGAGGGGGGAGCTCCTACAATGAGCAGTTCTTC,CASSLSGIGGGSSYNEQFF
TRBV19,16,TRBD2,TRBJ2-7,TGTGCCAGTAGTACAGATCTAGCGGGAGGGAACTACGAGCAGTACTTC,CASSTDLAGGNYEQYF
TRBV9,16,-,TRBJ1-2,TGTGCCAGCAGCGTAGGACCCACGGAGGCAGGCTATGGCTACACCTTC,CASSVGPTEAGYGYTF
TRBV7-3,13,-,TRBJ1-2,TGTGCCAGCAGCTTTAACGGACAATATGGCTACACCTTC,CASSFNGQYGYTF
TRBV5-1,15,TRBD2,TRBJ2-3,TGCGCCAGCAGCTTGGGACTAGCGGGGGGGGATACGCAGTATTTT,CASSLGLAGGDTQYF
TRBV19,14,-,TRBJ1-2,TGTGCCAGTAGTACGGCGGACAGTTTCAATCGCTACACCTTC,CASSTADSFNRYTF
TRBV4-3,15,-,TRBJ1-1,TGCGCCAGCAGCCACAGGAGGGTCGATTCCACTGAAGCTTTCTTT,CASSHRRVDSTEAFF
TRBV5-1,13,TRBD1,TRBJ1-1,TGCGCCAGCAGCTTGGACAGGGGGACTGAAGCTTTCTTT,CASSLDRGTEAFF
TRBV15,18,TRBD1,TRBJ1-3,TGTGCCACCAGCAGGGGGACAGGAAACCCCCTCTCTGGAAACACCATATATTTT,CATSRGTGNPLSGNTIYF